This T cell receptor (beta chain) was documented in a study of STAT3 mutations in large granular lymphocyte leukemia. Study-level results: In several patients, dominant TCR clone burden exceeded STAT3 mutant burden, suggesting STAT3 mutation arose secondarily. In T-cell large granular lymphocyte leukemia, about half of patients showed multiple immunodominant subclonotypes. No sample exists from the first appearance of each clone.

CDR1 SGHTA and CDR2 FQGNSA come from the germline V gene. The CDR3 spans 15 residues. With 0 bases clipped from V and 8 bases from J, the junction kept 9 bases outside the gene matches. Concerning this clone itself: Its matching antigen is unknown.

TCRdb's table, derived via immunoSEQ multiplex PCR, lists solely in-frame clones and lacks some. Here the sample spans approximately 8,000 clones, approximately 88% being singletons. The TCR was taken from a man older than 75 with T-cell large granular lymphocyte leukemia. Some clones in this sample may be carry-over from other donors' samples. The J gene is TRBJ1-2, the V gene TRBV7-2; 7 positions agree with TRBD1. The sample comprised peripheral blood mononuclear cells. CDR3 DNA sequence: TGTGCCAGCAGCTTAGCGCTTCCAGGGGGGGAGGGCTACACCTTC. Translating it yields CASSLALPGGEGYTF.